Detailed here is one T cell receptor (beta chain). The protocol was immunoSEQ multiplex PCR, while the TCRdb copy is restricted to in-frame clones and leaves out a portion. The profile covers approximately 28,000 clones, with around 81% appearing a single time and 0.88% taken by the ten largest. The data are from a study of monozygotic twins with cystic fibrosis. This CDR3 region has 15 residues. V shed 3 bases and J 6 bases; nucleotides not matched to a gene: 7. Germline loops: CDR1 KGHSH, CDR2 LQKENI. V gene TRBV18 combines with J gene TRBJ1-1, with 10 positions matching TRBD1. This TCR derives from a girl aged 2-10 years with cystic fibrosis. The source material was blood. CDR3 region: CASSPETGGLAEAFF. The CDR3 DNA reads TGTGCCAGCTCACCTGAGACAGGGGGCCTCGCTGAAGCTTTCTTT. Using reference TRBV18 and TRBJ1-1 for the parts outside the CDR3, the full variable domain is NAGVMQNPRHLVRRRGQEARLRCSPMKGHSHVYWYRQLPEEGLKFMVYLQKENIIDESGMPKERFSAEFPKEGPSILRIQQVVRGDSAAYFCASSPETGGLAEAFFGQGTRLTVV.